The sequence of this T cell receptor (beta chain) was determined in a study of spatial heterogeneity in lung cancer. General study points: Tumors with more nonsynonymous mutations had more expanded intratumoral alpha and beta TCRs.

Every TCR cDNA molecule bore its own unique molecular identifier. TCRdb reanalysed the 5' RACE reads using MiXCR and keeps one entry per CDR3 protein. The data hold approximately 1,500 distinct CDR3 sequences, with around 20% observed a single time. In its sample, this clonotype ranks as medium-sized (0.01 to 0.1%). The antigen is undetermined. Since it is a stray read in a library aimed at alpha chains, this beta chain has a size that is not meaningful. As for time point: sample taken at primary tumor resection. Donation came from approximately 69 patients with untreated early-stage non-small cell lung cancer. The sequencing used lung tumor tissue, collected at surgery. The clonotype comes from a male donor with early-stage non-small cell lung cancer.

CDR3 amino acids: CASTGQGDTGELFF. In DNA, the CDR3 is TGTGCCAGTACCGGACAGGGGGACACCGGGGAGCTGTTTTTT. The rearrangement uses TRBV19 and TRBJ2-2, with 10 bases identical to TRBD1. The CDR3 covers 14 residues. CDR1 LNHDA and CDR2 SQIVND come from the germline V gene (reference sequence). V shed 7 bases, J shed 3 bases, and the junction held 2 bases outside the gene matches.